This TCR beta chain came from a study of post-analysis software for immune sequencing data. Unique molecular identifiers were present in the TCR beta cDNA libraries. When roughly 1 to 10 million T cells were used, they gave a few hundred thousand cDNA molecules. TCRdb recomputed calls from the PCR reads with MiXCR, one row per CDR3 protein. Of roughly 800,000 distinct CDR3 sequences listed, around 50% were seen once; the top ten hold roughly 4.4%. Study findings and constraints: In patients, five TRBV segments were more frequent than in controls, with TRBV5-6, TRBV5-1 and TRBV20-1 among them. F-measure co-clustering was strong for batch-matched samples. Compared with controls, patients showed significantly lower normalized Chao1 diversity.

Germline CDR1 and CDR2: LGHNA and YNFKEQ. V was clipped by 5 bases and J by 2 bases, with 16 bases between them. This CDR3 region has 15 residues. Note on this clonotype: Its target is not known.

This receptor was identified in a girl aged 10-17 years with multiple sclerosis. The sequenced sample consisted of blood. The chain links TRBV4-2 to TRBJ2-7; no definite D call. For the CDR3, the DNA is TGTGCCAGCAGCTTAAATGCACGGGCCGCCTACGAGCAGTACTTC. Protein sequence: CASSLNARAAYEQYF.